This is a list of T cell receptor beta chains from one sample in a study of PD-1 blockade in classical Hodgkin lymphoma. The data were produced by immunoSEQ multiplex PCR, yet TCRdb's version contains in-frame clones alone and is incomplete. The sample consists of fewer than 25,000 clones, roughly 80% of them appearing once. Sequenced material: peripheral blood mononuclear cells (PBMCs), taken before the fourth cycle of nivolumab. The receptors here all came from a human donor with classical Hodgkin lymphoma. CDR3s include the opening cysteine and the closing phenylalanine or tryptophan. D genes are given only for firm matches. The size of a clone is reported for some rows only, either as once, few or many, or as a class for expanded clones.

D	size	V	J	length	DNA	CDR3
.	once	TRBV14	TRBJ2-1	16	TGTGCCAGCACTCCAGGGGCTGTAAGCTCCTACAATGAGCAGTTCTTC	CASTPGAVSSYNEQFF
.	few	TRBV5-4	TRBJ2-7	12	TGTGCCAGCAGCCAAGAACAGAGCGAGCAGTACTTC	CASSQEQSEQYF
TRBD1	.	TRBV5-1	TRBJ1-1	15	TGCGCCAGCAGCTTTACTCCTGACAGGGGAGCTGAAGCTTTCTTT	CASSFTPDRGAEAFF
.	.	TRBV19	TRBJ1-1	14	TGTGCCAGTAGTACTGGACAGCAGAACACTGAAGCTTTCTTT	CASSTGQQNTEAFF
.	.	TRBV27	TRBJ2-7	12	TGTGCCAGCAGGTTAGGTCCCAACGAGCAGTACTTC	CASRLGPNEQYF
.	.	TRBV5-1	TRBJ2-7	14	TGCGCCAGCAGCTTGGACGGTCAATACTACGAGCAGTACTTC	CASSLDGQYYEQYF
.	.	TRBV27	TRBJ2-7	15	TGTGCCAGCAGTTCGAGCCTAGCGCCCGGGGGCGAGCAGTACTTC	CASSSSLAPGGEQYF
TRBD2	.	TRBV4-2	TRBJ2-7	16	TGTGCCAGCAGCCAAGCGGGACTAGCGGGGTTCTACGAGCAGTACTTC	CASSQAGLAGFYEQYF
TRBD1	.	TRBV2	TRBJ1-1	10	TGTGCCAGCATAACAGGGGCCGCTTTCTTT	CASITGAAFF
.	.	TRBV5-1	TRBJ2-3	14	TGCGCCAGCACGGCCCAAGGATATACAGATACGCAGTATTTT	CASTAQGYTDTQYF
.	.	TRBV15	TRBJ2-2	16	TGTGCCACCAGCAGAGATTTCGGACGGAACACCGGGGAGCTGTTTTTT	CATSRDFGRNTGELFF
.	.	TRBV5-1	TRBJ1-2	14	TGCGCCAGCAGCTTACACACACAAAACTATGGCTACACCTTC	CASSLHTQNYGYTF
TRBD2	.	TRBV19	TRBJ2-2	15	TGTGCCAGTAAGCCTAGCGGAGACGACACCGGGGAGCTGTTTTTT	CASKPSGDDTGELFF
TRBD1	.	TRBV6-5	TRBJ1-2	16	TGTGCCAGCAGTTCACTCCCGGGACAGATTCCAACCTGCTACACCTTC	CASSSLPGQIPTCYTF
TRBD1	few	TRBV7-9	TRBJ2-7	16	TGTGCCAGCAGCTCCTCACCCGGGACAGGGGGCTACGAGCAGTACTTC	CASSSSPGTGGYEQYF
TRBD1	.	TRBV30	TRBJ2-7	12	TGTGCCTGGGGGACAGTCTCTTACGAGCAGTACTTC	CAWGTVSYEQYF
TRBD2	.	TRBV6-1	TRBJ2-7	15	TGTGCCAGCAGTGAAGTAACGGGAGGGTCCGACGAGCAGTACTTC	CASSEVTGGSDEQYF
TRBD1	once	TRBV7-8	TRBJ2-4	15	TGTGCCAGCATCAAGCAACCAGGGGGCCAAAACATTCAGTACTTC	CASIKQPGGQNIQYF
TRBD2	once	TRBV11-3	TRBJ2-1	13	TGTGCCAGCAGCTTTAGACTAGCGGGAGTACAGTTCTTC	CASSFRLAGVQFF
.	.	TRBV2	TRBJ2-3	13	TGTGCCAGCAGTGACCCAATCACAGATACGCAGTATTTT	CASSDPITDTQYF
TRBD2	few	TRBV6-1	TRBJ2-7	15	TGTGCCAGCAGTGAAGAAGGCGGGAGCTCCTACGAGCAGTACTTC	CASSEEGGSSYEQYF
.	.	TRBV28	TRBJ2-1	14	TGTGCCACCACTCCCGGGGCCATGTTCGGTGAGCAGTTCTTC	CATTPGAMFGEQFF
.	.	TRBV4-3	TRBJ1-2	15	TGCGCCAGCAGCCAAGATCGAGGCATTGGAGACCGCTACACCTTC	CASSQDRGIGDRYTF
.	.	TRBV10-3	TRBJ2-1	14	TGTGCCATCAGTGAGGCGATCCCAGGGAATGAGCAGTTCTTC	CAISEAIPGNEQFF
.	.	TRBV7-7	TRBJ2-5	15	TGTGCCAGCAGCTTAGACAGGGGACTCCAAGAGACCCAGTACTTC	CASSLDRGLQETQYF
.	few	TRBV4-1	TRBJ1-3	18	TGCGCCAGCAGCCAAGACGGGGCCTCCTTTGTGGGGGGAAACACCATATATTTT	CASSQDGASFVGGNTIYF
TRBD2	.	TRBV27	TRBJ2-3	14	TGTGCCAGCAGTCCCTCTCTAGCGGGGGATACGCAGTATTTT	CASSPSLAGDTQYF
.	.	TRBV5-8	TRBJ1-3	15	TGTGCCAGCAACAGGGACGTTGGATCTGGAAACACCATATATTTT	CASNRDVGSGNTIYF
TRBD2	.	TRBV5-1	TRBJ2-7	15	TGCGCCAGCAGCCGGGAGGGCGGCGGGGTCGACGAGCAGTACTTC	CASSREGGGVDEQYF
TRBD1	.	TRBV28	TRBJ2-6	19	TGTGCCAGCAGGATGGGACAGGGGGCGGGAAATGCTGGGGCCAACGTCCTGACTTTC	CASRMGQGAGNAGANVLTF
.	.	TRBV11-2	TRBJ2-1	15	TGTGCCAGCAGCTCCGGCAATGGCATATACAATGAGCAGTTCTTC	CASSSGNGIYNEQFF
TRBD1	.	TRBV9	TRBJ1-1	14	TGTGCCAGCAGCCCTTACAGGGGGTACACTGAAGCTTTCTTT	CASSPYRGYTEAFF
TRBD1	medium-sized	TRBV5-1	TRBJ2-7	15	TGCGCCAGCAGCTTGGGGACAGGGATCTCCTACGAGCAGTACTTC	CASSLGTGISYEQYF
.	once	TRBV19	TRBJ2-7	14	TGTGCCAGTAGTATAGCGGGAGACCCCCGGGAGCAGTACTTC	CASSIAGDPREQYF
TRBD2	few	TRBV18	TRBJ2-3	17	TGTGCCAGCTCACCGATGGGACTAGCGGGAGGTAGTGATACGCAGTATTTT	CASSPMGLAGGSDTQYF
.	.	TRBV7-2	TRBJ1-3	17	TGTGCCAGCAGCTTTAGTTGGGACATATCCTCTGGAAACACCATATATTTT	CASSFSWDISSGNTIYF
.	.	TRBV19	TRBJ2-7	13	TGTGCCAGTAGTAGCGGATGGTCCTACGAGCAGTACTTC	CASSSGWSYEQYF
.	.	TRBV19	TRBJ1-1	12	TGTGCCAGTAGTCTAGAGAACACTGAAGCTTTCTTT	CASSLENTEAFF
.	few	TRBV4-1	TRBJ1-5	15	TGCGCCAGCAGCCCCGAGGGCAGACCCAATCAGCCCCAGCATTTT	CASSPEGRPNQPQHF
.	.	TRBV5-5	TRBJ2-7	11	TGTGCCAGCAGCGTCTCCTACGAGCAGTACTTC	CASSVSYEQYF
.	.	TRBV2	TRBJ2-1	14	TGTGCCAGCACTTATAACCCAGGGTTCCTTGAGCAGTTCTTC	CASTYNPGFLEQFF
TRBD1	.	TRBV6-1	TRBJ1-2	13	TGTGCCAGCAAGGGACAGGGGGCTTATGGCTACACCTTC	CASKGQGAYGYTF
.	.	TRBV4-2	TRBJ1-6	14	TGTGCCAGCAGCCGGGGAGGCGGGAATTCACCCCTCCACTTT	CASSRGGGNSPLHF
TRBD2	.	TRBV19	TRBJ2-2	17	TGTGCCAGTAGTATTCCCTTGAGCGGGGCTTACACCGGGGAGCTGTTTTTT	CASSIPLSGAYTGELFF
.	.	TRBV7-2	TRBJ2-7	12	TGTGCCAGCAGCCCGAGCTCCTACGAGCAGTACTTC	CASSPSSYEQYF
.	.	TRBV2	TRBJ1-1	10	TGTGCCAGCATCACAGGAAAGGCTTTCTTT	CASITGKAFF
.	.	TRBV5-1	TRBJ2-2	15	TGCGCCAGCAGCGCCGATCTTACAGGGCCCGGGGAGCTGTTTTTT	CASSADLTGPGELFF
TRBD1	.	TRBV5-1	TRBJ2-1	15	TGCGCCAGCAGCTCCCGACAGGGGACCAACAATGAGCAGTTCTTC	CASSSRQGTNNEQFF
TRBD2	.	TRBV5-1	TRBJ2-2	14	TGCGCCAGCAGCGACCCTAGCGGGAGCATGGAGCTGTTTTTT	CASSDPSGSMELFF
.	.	TRBV7-9	TRBJ1-2	13	TGTGCCAGCAGCCATGGAAATACCTATGGCTACACCTTC	CASSHGNTYGYTF
.	once	TRBV9	TRBJ2-1	14	TGTGCCAGCAGCGTAGGGGGGGACGACAATGAGCAGTTCTTC	CASSVGGDDNEQFF
.	.	TRBV7-9	TRBJ2-7	14	TGTGCCAGCAGTTTACAGGCAGGGCTGGACGAGCAGTACTTC	CASSLQAGLDEQYF
TRBD2	.	TRBV2	TRBJ2-2	19	TGTGCCAGCAGTGAATATTTACTAGCGGGGGGGCCGGTCACCGGGGAGCTGTTTTTT	CASSEYLLAGGPVTGELFF
.	once	TRBV5-6	TRBJ2-5	11	TGTGCCAGCAGCCGGCAAGAGACCCAGTACTTC	CASSRQETQYF
TRBD2	.	TRBV27	TRBJ2-1	14	TGTGCCAGCAGGCGGGGGGCCCCCCTAAATGAGCAGTTCTTC	CASRRGAPLNEQFF
.	.	TRBV21-1	TRBJ1-2	15	TGTGCCAGCAGCAAAATGCGCGACAGGGACTATGGCTACACCTTC	CASSKMRDRDYGYTF
.	.	TRBV5-1	TRBJ2-4	16	TGCGCCAGCAGCTTAGTTATCGCCGGAGCCAAAAACATTCAGTACTTC	CASSLVIAGAKNIQYF
TRBD2	.	TRBV7-9	TRBJ2-2	17	TGTGCCAGCAGCTTAATAGCGGGAGGATCGAACACCGGGGAGCTGTTTTTT	CASSLIAGGSNTGELFF
.	.	TRBV27	TRBJ2-3	12	TGTGCCAGCACTGGGGGCACAGATACGCAGTATTTT	CASTGGTDTQYF